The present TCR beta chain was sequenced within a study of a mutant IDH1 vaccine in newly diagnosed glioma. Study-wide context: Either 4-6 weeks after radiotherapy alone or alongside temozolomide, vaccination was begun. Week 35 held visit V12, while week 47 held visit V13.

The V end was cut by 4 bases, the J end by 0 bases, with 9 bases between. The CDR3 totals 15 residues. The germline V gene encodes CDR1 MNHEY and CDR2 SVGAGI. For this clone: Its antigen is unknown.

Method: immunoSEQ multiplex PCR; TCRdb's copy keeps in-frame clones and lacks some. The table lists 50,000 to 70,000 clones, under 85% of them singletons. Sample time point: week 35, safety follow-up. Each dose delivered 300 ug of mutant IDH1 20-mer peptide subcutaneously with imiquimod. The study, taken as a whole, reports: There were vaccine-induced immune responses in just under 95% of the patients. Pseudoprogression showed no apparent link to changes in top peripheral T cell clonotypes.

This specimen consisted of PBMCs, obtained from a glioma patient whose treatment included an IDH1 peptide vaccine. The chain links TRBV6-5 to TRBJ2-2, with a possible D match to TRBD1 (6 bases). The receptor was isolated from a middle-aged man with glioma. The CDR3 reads CASSSQGPNTGELFF. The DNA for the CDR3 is TGTGCCAGCAGTTCACAGGGACCGAACACCGGGGAGCTGTTTTTT.